This T cell receptor (beta chain) was captured in a study of T cells in women clearing cervical HPV infection. Genomic DNA, averaging about 1,200 ng per sample, yielded TCR beta CDR3 via immunoSEQ. The table came from immunoSEQ multiplex PCR; TCRdb's copy has only in-frame clones and leaves some out. The sample's table shows approximately 18,000 clones. The V gene's germline CDR1 is DFQATT and CDR2 SNEGSKA (reference sequence). The CDR3 has 17 residues. After removal of 6 bases from V and 1 base from J, the junction contained 8 bases not matched to a gene. Worth noting for this clone: The sequence runs out 3 residues before the end of the CDR3; the remainder is reconstructed from the germline J gene.

This receptor was taken from a woman between 18 and 70 years old with a cervical HPV16 infection that either progressed to CIN3+ or cleared (not recorded which). The sequencing input was blood buffy coat. The rearrangement joins TRBV20-1 to TRBJ2-1; 14 positions agree with TRBD2. The CDR3 sequence: CSAMGLAGAGSYNEQFF. Incomplete CDR3 DNA: TGCAGTGCAATGGGACTAGCGGGGGCCGGATCCTACAATGAG.